The following is a T cell receptor beta chain sequence with its context. V dropped 3 bases and J dropped 0; count of bases not matched to a gene: 8. The CDR3 extends over 17 amino acids. Germline loops: CDR1 SGHDT, CDR2 YYEEEE. This specimen belongs to a study of PD-L1 blockade in urothelial cancer. Stated time point: pretreatment peripheral blood. TCRdb's copy holds only in-frame clones and misses some; the assay was immunoSEQ multiplex PCR. Among approximately 50,000 clones listed, about 88% were seen once. This specimen was PBMCs, taken around atezolizumab (anti-PD-L1) treatment. This receptor was identified in a man between 65 and 85 years old with urothelial cancer. V gene TRBV5-6 combines with J gene TRBJ1-4, with 7 bases fitting TRBD1. The CDR3, as DNA: TGTGCCAGCAGCTCCCTACAGGGGCCCTCAACTAATGAAAAACTGTTTTTT. Protein: CASSSLQGPSTNEKLFF.